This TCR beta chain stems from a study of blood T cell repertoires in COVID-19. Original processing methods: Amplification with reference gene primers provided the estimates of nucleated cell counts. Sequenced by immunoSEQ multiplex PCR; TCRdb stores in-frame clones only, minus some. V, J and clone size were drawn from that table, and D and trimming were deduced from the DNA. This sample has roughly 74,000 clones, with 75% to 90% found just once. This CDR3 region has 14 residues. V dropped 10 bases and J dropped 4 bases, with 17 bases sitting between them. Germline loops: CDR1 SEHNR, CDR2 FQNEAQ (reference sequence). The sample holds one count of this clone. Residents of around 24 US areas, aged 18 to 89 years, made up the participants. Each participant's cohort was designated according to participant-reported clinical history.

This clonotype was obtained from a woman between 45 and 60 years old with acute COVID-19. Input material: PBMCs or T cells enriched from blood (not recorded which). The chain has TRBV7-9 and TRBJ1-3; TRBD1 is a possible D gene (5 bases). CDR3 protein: CATSSGGAGNTIYF. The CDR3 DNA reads TGTGCCACCTCTTCGGGAGGGGCAGGAAACACCATATATTTT.